Shown below are 22 T cell receptor beta chains from a single sample sequenced in a study of T cell repertoires in cytomegalovirus infection. One entry per CDR3 protein results from TCRdb running MiXCR on the reads. The sample includes about 570,000 distinct CDR3 sequences, 40% seen only once; the top ten take more than 40%. The antigens these receptors bind are not known. The sample consisted of cultured PBMCs, taken from culture after CMV antigen stimulation. The receptors stem from a human donor in good health (CMV status not recorded). Some clones in this sample may be carry-over from other donors' samples.

This clonotype was seen many times. The rearrangement uses TRBV7-2 and TRBJ1-6; possibly TRBD1 for D (5 bases). V was clipped by 5 bases and J by 12 bases, with 14 bases between them. The CDR3 sequence is 13 residues long. CDR1 is SGHTA and CDR2 is FQGNSA in the germline V gene. The CDR3 region has the DNA TGTGCCAGCAGCCCCCCCCAGGGAGGACCCCTCCACTTT. Encoded protein: CASSPPQGGPLHF.

The gene calls are TRBV7-9 and TRBJ2-7; the match to TRBD2 covers 7 bases. The CDR3 runs 16 residues. Unmatched junction bases numbered 11, after V lost 1 base and J lost 5 bases. Germline-derived CDR1 and CDR2 are SEHNR and FQNEAQ (reference sequence). CDR3 sequence: CASSLVRWTRGDEQYF. Written as DNA, the CDR3 is TGTGCCAGCAGCTTAGTTCGCTGGACTAGAGGAGACGAGCAGTACTTC.

The gene calls are TRBV12-3 or TRBV12-4 and TRBJ2-1; no clear D gene. The CDR3 is made up of 13 amino acids. The V end was cut by 7 bases, the J end by 8 bases, with 15 bases between. CDR3 nucleotide sequence: TGTGCCAGCACCCCGATGGGTTCTGATGAGCAGTTCTTC. Amino acids: CASTPMGSDEQFF.

The rearrangement links TRBV20-1 to TRBJ1-5; D ambiguous. Trimming removed 5 bases from V and 5 bases from J, with 7 bases in between. There are 11 residues in the CDR3. Looked up from germline, CDR1 is DFQATT and CDR2 is SNEGSKA (reference sequence). The DNA of the CDR3 is TGCAGTGCTGGGCTTGATCAGCCCCAGCATTTT. It encodes CSAGLDQPQHF.

The chain is built from TRBV30 and TRBJ1-5; no clear D. CDR1 GTSNPN and CDR2 SVGIG come from the germline V gene (reference sequence). V dropped 3 bases and J dropped 2 bases, with 8 bases sitting between them. The CDR3 runs to 13 residues. CDR3 bases: TGTGCCTGGAGCCACGGCGGCAATCAGCCCCAGCATTTT. Its translation: CAWSHGGNQPQHF.

The chain joins TRBV12-3 or TRBV12-4 to TRBJ2-7; D gene uncertain. The CDR3 consists of 13 residues. Trimming pared 5 bases from V and 2 bases from J, leaving 10 bases between. The CDR3 nucleotides read TGTGCCAGCAGTACCCGGATGACCTACGAGCAGTACTTC. Encoded protein: CASSTRMTYEQYF.

The sample holds a few counts of this clonotype. The chain joins TRBV19 to TRBJ2-2; D perhaps matches TRBD1 (6 bases). The CDR3 is 14 residues long. V lost 4 bases and J 3 bases, leaving 9 bases between the germline ends. Germline CDR1 reads LNHDA; CDR2 reads SQIVND (reference sequence). In nucleotides, the CDR3 is TGTGCCAGTAGTACACAGGGTTACACCGGGGAGCTGTTTTTT. Protein: CASSTQGYTGELFF. Full variable domain (rest looked up from reference TRBV19 and TRBJ2-2): DGGITQSPKYLFRKEGQNVTLSCEQNLNHDAMYWYRQDPGQGLRLIYYSQIVNDFQKGDIAEGYSVSREKKESFPLTVTSAQKNPTAFYLCASSTQGYTGELFFGEGSRLTVL.

This sequence joins TRBV12-3 or TRBV12-4 and TRBJ1-1, with D possibly matching TRBD1 (5 bases). Trimming cost V 1 base and J 10 bases, with 16 bases left between them. The CDR3 has 14 residues. The CDR3 sequence: CASSLVAQEAGAFF. DNA for the CDR3: TGTGCCAGCAGTTTAGTAGCACAGGAGGCAGGAGCTTTCTTT.

The rearrangement uses TRBV19 and TRBJ1-5; D uncertain. Germline CDR1 is LNHDA and CDR2 is SQIVND (reference sequence). This CDR3 region has 13 residues. V lost 3 bases and J 7 bases, leaving 10 bases between the germline ends. In DNA form, the CDR3 reads TGTGCCAGTAGTATCGGGTTCGACCAGCCCCAGCATTTT. Its translation is CASSIGFDQPQHF.

This clonotype was detected a few times. The chain combines TRBV7-2 with TRBJ1-2; tentatively, D is TRBD1 (6 bases). Germline assignment: CDR1 SGHTA and CDR2 FQGNSA. This CDR3 has 13 amino acids. V lost 7 bases and J lost 4, with 13 bases in between. The CDR3 loop is CASTRGGVYGYTF. For the CDR3, the DNA is TGTGCCAGCACCCGCGGGGGCGTCTATGGCTACACCTTC.

The chain has TRBV7-9 and TRBJ1-3; 9 nucleotides align to TRBD1. The CDR3 is 20 amino acids. V was clipped by 3 bases and J by 4 bases; unmatched bases: 19. Germline V gene lookup returns CDR1 SEHNR and CDR2 FQNEAQ (reference sequence). The CDR3 DNA is TGTGCCAGCAGCTTCCCGCATTCAAAGCCTACAGGGGGCTTAGGAAACACCATATATTTT. Translating it yields CASSFPHSKPTGGLGNTIYF.

This clonotype was seen a few times. The rearrangement joins TRBV7-2 to TRBJ1-1, with D maybe TRBD1 (5 bases). Trimming cost V 4 bases and J 9 bases, with 12 bases left between them. The germline V gene encodes CDR1 SGHTA and CDR2 FQGNSA. There are 12 residues in the CDR3. The CDR3 loop is CASSSQGGQAFF. CDR3 bases: TGTGCCAGCAGCTCCCAGGGAGGCCAAGCTTTCTTT.

This chain links TRBV20-1 with TRBJ2-1, with D perhaps matching TRBD2 (6 bases). Between the trimmed V and J ends, which lost 3 bases and 9 bases, there was a span of 9 bases. CDR3 length equals 11 residues. Germline V lookup: CDR1 DFQATT, CDR2 SNEGSKA (reference sequence). The CDR3 region has the DNA TGCAGTGCTAGTTTGCGGGGTGAGCAGTTCTTC. Its translation is CSASLRGEQFF.

The J gene is TRBJ2-3, the V gene TRBV7-2; D is perhaps TRBD2 (5 bases). The CDR3 covers 15 residues. V was clipped by 5 bases and J by 8 bases, with 20 bases between them. Looked up from germline, CDR1 is SGHTA and CDR2 is FQGNSA. DNA of the CDR3: TGTGCCAGCAGCCCCTTCGGCGGGCGGGTTGGTACGCAGTATTTT. This codes for CASSPFGGRVGTQYF.

This clonotype was recorded only once. The rearrangement uses TRBV19 and TRBJ2-7, with TRBD2 matching 12 bases. The CDR3 sequence is 16 residues long. Germline lookup yields CDR1 LNHDA and CDR2 SQIVND (reference sequence). J lost 2 bases, V lost 5 bases, and 7 bases had no gene match. The CDR3 is CASSPWTSGVTYEQYF. The CDR3, as DNA: TGTGCCAGTAGTCCCTGGACTAGCGGGGTTACCTACGAGCAGTACTTC.

This clonotype has a count of ten or more. This chain links TRBV6-2 or TRBV6-3 with TRBJ1-1, with D uncertain. Germline CDR1 reads MNHEY; CDR2 reads SVGEGT. The length of the CDR3 is 14 residues. Trimming removed 7 bases at V and 4 bases at J, with 16 bases between. The CDR3 coding sequence is TGTGCCAGCATCTCAACTGTGGGGTTCACTGAAGCTTTCTTT. Encoded protein: CASISTVGFTEAFF.

V is TRBV11-2 and J is TRBJ2-7, with 15 nucleotides matching TRBD2. V shed 4 bases and J 7 bases; nucleotides not matched to a gene: 11. Per germline, CDR1 SGHAT and CDR2 FQNNGV. The CDR3 runs 17 residues. CDR3 protein: CASSSDGLAGGPGEQYF. The DNA for the CDR3 is TGTGCCAGCAGCTCGGACGGACTAGCGGGAGGGCCGGGAGAGCAGTACTTC.

The chain's CDR3 is CASSESGGEDTQYF. The DNA of the CDR3 is TGTGCCAGCAGTGAATCGGGCGGTGAGGATACGCAGTATTTT. The chain couples TRBV6-1 to TRBJ2-3; D call uncertain. V was cut by 2 bases and J by 6 bases, with 12 bases left in between. The CDR3 has 14 amino acids. Germline V gene data show CDR1 as MNHNS and CDR2 as SASEGT.

V gene TRBV11-2 combines with J gene TRBJ2-7, with D unclear. Looked up from germline, CDR1 is SGHAT and CDR2 is FQNNGV. The CDR3 totals 19 residues. Between the trimmed V and J ends, which lost 5 bases and 0 bases, there was a span of 26 bases. In nucleotides, the CDR3 is TGTGCCAGCAGCCCGCTATCGATTCAAGACCGAAGAAGCTCCTACGAGCAGTACTTC. Protein sequence: CASSPLSIQDRRSSYEQYF.

CDR3 sequence (DNA): TGTGCCAGCAGCCATTATAAAGATCGGCGGGAGGGCCCCAATGAGCAGTTCTTC. Translating gives CASSHYKDRREGPNEQFF. This chain connects TRBV7-9 to TRBJ2-1; 9 bases map to TRBD2. Germline values: CDR1 SEHNR, CDR2 FQNEAQ (reference sequence). This CDR3 contains 18 residues. V lost 5 bases to trimming and J lost 6 bases; unmatched junction nucleotides: 17.

In its sample, this clonotype was seen a few times. V is TRBV11-2 and J is TRBJ1-1; D perhaps matches TRBD1 (5 bases). Per the germline V gene, CDR1 is SGHAT and CDR2 is FQNNGV. The CDR3 sequence is 15 residues long. V was clipped by 4 bases and J by 3 bases, with 15 bases between them. CDR3 DNA sequence: TGTGCCAGCAGCTCCGGGGGGGGGTGGGACACTGAAGCTTTCTTT. Encoded protein: CASSSGGGWDTEAFF.

The CDR3 is CASSTRGGYNEQFF. The DNA of the CDR3 is TGTGCCAGCAGTACCCGTGGGGGGTACAATGAGCAGTTCTTC. V and J are TRBV28 and TRBJ2-1, with D perhaps TRBD2 (6 bases). The CDR3 runs 14 residues. Trimming stripped 5 bases from V and 4 bases from J, with 12 bases between. Per germline, CDR1 MDHEN and CDR2 SYDVKM.